A selection of T cell receptor beta chains follows, all from one sample in a study of blood T cells in healthy people across ages. TCRdb recomputed calls from the 5' RACE reads with MiXCR, one row per CDR3 protein. The sample includes approximately 770,000 distinct CDR3 sequences, 58% of them seen just once. The sample taken for sequencing was blood. The receptors originated from a man between 25 and 39 years old in good health. The CDR3 runs from the conserved cysteine through the conserved F or W. A D gene is named only where the DNA matches it firmly. Size is omitted from some rows. Given values are once, few, many or a class for expanded clones.

d_call,clone_size,j_call,v_call,cdr3_nt,cdr3_aa
TRBD2,NA,TRBJ2-7,TRBV29-1,TGCAGCGTTGGTGTTAGCGGGAGAGGCGAGCAGTACTTC,CSVGVSGRGEQYF
TRBD2,NA,TRBJ2-7,TRBV28,TGTGCCAGCAGTTTACGCCCTAGAGCGGGAGGGTCGTTATACGAGCAGTACTTC,CASSLRPRAGGSLYEQYF
NA,NA,TRBJ2-1,TRBV20-1,TGCAGTGCTACAGGGCGGTTCTACAATGAGCAGTTCTTC,CSATGRFYNEQFF
NA,NA,TRBJ2-7,TRBV20-1,TGCAGTGCTAGGGTACCGGCGGGAAGGAGCTCCTACGAGCAGTACTTC,CSARVPAGRSSYEQYF
NA,NA,TRBJ2-7,TRBV29-1,TGCAGCGTACCCGGACAGAACCTCTACGAGCAGTACTTC,CSVPGQNLYEQYF
NA,NA,TRBJ2-7,TRBV6-5,TGTGCCAGCAGTTACTCGTGGGGGGGCCAGTACGAGCAGTACTTC,CASSYSWGGQYEQYF
TRBD2,NA,TRBJ2-7,TRBV12-3/TRBV12-4,TGTGCCAGCAGTTTCGGGACTAGGATTAGCGAGCAGTACTTC,CASSFGTRISEQYF
TRBD2,few,TRBJ2-7,TRBV4-2,TGTGCCAGCAGCCAAGTAAACAGCGGGGCCCCCTACGAGCAGTACTTC,CASSQVNSGAPYEQYF
NA,few,TRBJ1-2,TRBV7-2,TGTGCCAGCAGACCCGGGACGGTAGATTATGGCTACACCTTC,CASRPGTVDYGYTF
NA,NA,TRBJ2-7,TRBV18,TGTGCCAGCTCACAACAGTCCTACGAGCAGTACTTC,CASSQQSYEQYF
NA,NA,TRBJ2-6,TRBV29-1,TGCAGCGTCTGGAACTCTGGGGCCAACGTCCTGACTTTC,CSVWNSGANVLTF
NA,NA,TRBJ2-1,TRBV6-5,TGTGCCAGCAGTTATTTTCCCCGGGACTCGTTAACCTACAATGAGCAGTTCTTC,CASSYFPRDSLTYNEQFF
NA,few,TRBJ2-7,TRBV27,TGTGCCAGCAGTTTAAGAGGGTCCTACGAGCAGTACTTC,CASSLRGSYEQYF
TRBD2,NA,TRBJ2-3,TRBV6-5,TGTGCCAGCAGTTACTCTGGCGGGGGGCTAGATACGCAGTATTTT,CASSYSGGGLDTQYF